The clone carrying this T cell receptor beta chain was seen only a few times. The antigen remains undetermined. This sample is drawn from a study of CD8 T cells in ankylosing spondylitis. Notes on the study in general: For ankylosing spondylitis blood, a TCR beta motif of 7 or 8 highly homologous variants appeared characteristic.

V shed 1 base and J shed 6 bases, with 6 bases lying between them. Germline V gene data show CDR1 as LGHDT and CDR2 as YNNKEL (reference sequence). CDR3 size: 12 residues. TCRdb redid the calling of the 5' RACE reads with MiXCR, one entry per CDR3 protein. Counted here are 250,000 to 350,000 distinct CDR3 sequences, 8% occurring once; the ten biggest clones make up 13% to 15%. The rearrangement joins TRBV3-1 to TRBJ1-2; D remains unclear. This sequence was found in a male donor with ankylosing spondylitis. The sequencing sample was made of blood, either unsorted or a sorted T cell fraction (not recorded which). The CDR3 loop is CASSQAVDGYTF. In nucleotides, the CDR3 is TGTGCCAGCAGCCAAGCGGTGGATGGCTACACCTTC.